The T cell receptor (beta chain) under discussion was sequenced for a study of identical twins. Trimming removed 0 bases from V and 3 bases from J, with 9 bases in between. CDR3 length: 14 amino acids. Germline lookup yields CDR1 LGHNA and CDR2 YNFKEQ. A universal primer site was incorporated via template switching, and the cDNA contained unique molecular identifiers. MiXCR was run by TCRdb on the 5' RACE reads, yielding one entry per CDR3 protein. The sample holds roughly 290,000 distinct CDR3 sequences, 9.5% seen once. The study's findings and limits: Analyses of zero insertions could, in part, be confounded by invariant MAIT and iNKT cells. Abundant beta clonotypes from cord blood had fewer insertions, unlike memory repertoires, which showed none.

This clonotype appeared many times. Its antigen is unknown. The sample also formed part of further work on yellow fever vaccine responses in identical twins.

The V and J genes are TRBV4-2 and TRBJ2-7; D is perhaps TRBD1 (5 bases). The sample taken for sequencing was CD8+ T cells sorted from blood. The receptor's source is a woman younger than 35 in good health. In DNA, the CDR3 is TGTGCCAGCAGCCAAGACAGGGCCTTCTACGAGCAGTACTTC. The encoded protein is CASSQDRAFYEQYF.